The T cell receptor (beta chain) under discussion was sequenced for a study of blood T cell repertoires in COVID-19. The CDR3 contains 16 residues. CDR1 and CDR2 from the germline V gene are SGHAT and FQNNGV. The trim removed 1 base at V and 6 bases at J, leaving 9 bases unmatched. Sequencing used immunoSEQ multiplex PCR; TCRdb keeps in-frame clones, though not all of them. The data contain about 140,000 clones, 75% to 90% of them seen just once; the ten biggest clones take up roughly 12%. This TCR came from a man in his fifties or sixties who had recovered from COVID-19. The chain combines TRBV11-2 with TRBJ2-7, with 10 bases matching TRBD2. The sequenced material came from PBMCs or T cells enriched from blood (not recorded which). DNA of the CDR3: TGTGCCAGCAGCTTAGCCGCCGGACTAGCGGATGTCGAGCAGTACTTC. This codes for CASSLAAGLADVEQYF.